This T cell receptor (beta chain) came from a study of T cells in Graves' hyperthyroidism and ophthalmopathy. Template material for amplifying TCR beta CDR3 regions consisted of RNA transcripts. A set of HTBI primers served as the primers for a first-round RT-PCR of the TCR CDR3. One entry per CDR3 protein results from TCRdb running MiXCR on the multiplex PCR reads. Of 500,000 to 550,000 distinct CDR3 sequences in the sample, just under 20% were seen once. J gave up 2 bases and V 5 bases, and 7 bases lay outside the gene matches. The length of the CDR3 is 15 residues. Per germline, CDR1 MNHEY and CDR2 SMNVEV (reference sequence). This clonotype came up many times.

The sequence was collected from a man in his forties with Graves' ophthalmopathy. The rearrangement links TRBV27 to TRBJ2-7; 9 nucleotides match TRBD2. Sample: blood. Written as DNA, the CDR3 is TGTGCCAGCAGTCCGACCCTAGCGGGAACCTACGAGCAGTACTTC. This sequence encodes CASSPTLAGTYEQYF.